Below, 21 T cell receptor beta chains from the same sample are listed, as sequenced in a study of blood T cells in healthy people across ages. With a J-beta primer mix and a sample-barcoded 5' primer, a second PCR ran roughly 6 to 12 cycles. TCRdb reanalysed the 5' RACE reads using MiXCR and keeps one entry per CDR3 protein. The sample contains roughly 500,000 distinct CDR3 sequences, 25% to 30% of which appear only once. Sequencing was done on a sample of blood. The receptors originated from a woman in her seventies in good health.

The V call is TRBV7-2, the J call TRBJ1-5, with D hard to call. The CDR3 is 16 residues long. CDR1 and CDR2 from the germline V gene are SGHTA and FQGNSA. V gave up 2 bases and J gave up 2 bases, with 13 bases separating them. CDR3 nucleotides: TGTGCCAGCAGCTTATATTCGGGCGCCGGCAATCAGCCCCAGCATTTT. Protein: CASSLYSGAGNQPQHF.

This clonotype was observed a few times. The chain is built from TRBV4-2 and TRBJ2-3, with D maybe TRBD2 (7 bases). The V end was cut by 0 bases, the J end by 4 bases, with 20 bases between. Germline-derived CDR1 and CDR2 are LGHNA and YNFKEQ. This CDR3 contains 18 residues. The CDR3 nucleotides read TGTGCCAGCAGCCAAGATAGGTTGTCGGGGGGCCGATCAGATACGCAGTATTTT. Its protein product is CASSQDRLSGGRSDTQYF.

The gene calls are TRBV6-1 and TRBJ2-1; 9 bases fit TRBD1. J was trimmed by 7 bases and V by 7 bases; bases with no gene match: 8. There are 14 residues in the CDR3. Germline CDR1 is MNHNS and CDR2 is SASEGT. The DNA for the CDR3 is TGTGCCAGCACCAACCGGGACAGGGTTAATGAGCAGTTCTTC. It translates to CASTNRDRVNEQFF.

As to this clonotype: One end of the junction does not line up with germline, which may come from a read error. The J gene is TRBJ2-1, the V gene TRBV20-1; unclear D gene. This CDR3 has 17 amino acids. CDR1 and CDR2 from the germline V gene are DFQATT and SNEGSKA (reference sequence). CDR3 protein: CSASRVGGGPSYNEQFF. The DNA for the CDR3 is TGCAGTGCTAGCCGGGTGGGTGGCGGACCCTCCTACAACGAGCAGTTCTTC.

The DNA of the CDR3 is TGCAGTGCCCGTACCGGGACACACCAACTATATGGCTACACCTTC. Translated, it gives CSARTGTHQLYGYTF. The chain links TRBV20-1 to TRBJ1-2; D might be TRBD1 (6 bases). This CDR3 has 15 residues. Per germline, CDR1 DFQATT and CDR2 SNEGSKA (reference sequence). V was cut by 6 bases and J by 5 bases, with 22 bases left in between.

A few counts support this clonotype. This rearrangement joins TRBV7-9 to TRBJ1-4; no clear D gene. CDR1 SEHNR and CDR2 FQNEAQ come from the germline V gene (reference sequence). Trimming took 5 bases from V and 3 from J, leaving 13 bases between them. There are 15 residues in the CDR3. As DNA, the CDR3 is TGTGCCAGCAGCCTCTCGGACGCGGCTAATGAAAAACTGTTTTTT. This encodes CASSLSDAANEKLFF.

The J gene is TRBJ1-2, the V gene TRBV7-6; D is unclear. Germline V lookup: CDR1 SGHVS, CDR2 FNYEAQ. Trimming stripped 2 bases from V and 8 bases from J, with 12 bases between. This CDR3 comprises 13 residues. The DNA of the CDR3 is TGTGCCAGCAGCTTAAGAGGAGGGCTCGGCTACACCTTC. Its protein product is CASSLRGGLGYTF.

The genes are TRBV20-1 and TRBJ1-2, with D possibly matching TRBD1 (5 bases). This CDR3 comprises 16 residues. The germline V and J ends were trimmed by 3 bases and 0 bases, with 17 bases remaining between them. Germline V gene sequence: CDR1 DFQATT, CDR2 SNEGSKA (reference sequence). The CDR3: CSASAPGGGPNYGYTF. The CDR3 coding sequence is TGCAGTGCTAGCGCCCCGGGGGGAGGCCCTAACTATGGCTACACCTTC.

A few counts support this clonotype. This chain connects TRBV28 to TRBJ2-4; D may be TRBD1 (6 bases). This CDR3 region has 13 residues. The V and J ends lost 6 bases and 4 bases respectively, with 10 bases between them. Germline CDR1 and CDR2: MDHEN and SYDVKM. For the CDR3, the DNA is TGTGCCAGCAGCCCAGGACAGAAAAACATTCAGTACTTC. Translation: CASSPGQKNIQYF. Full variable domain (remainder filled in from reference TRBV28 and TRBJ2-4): DVKVTQSSRYLVKRTGEKVFLECVQDMDHENMFWYRQDPGLGLRLIYFSYDVKMKEKGDIPEGYSVSREKKERFSLILESASTNQTSMYLCASSPGQKNIQYFGAGTRLSVL.

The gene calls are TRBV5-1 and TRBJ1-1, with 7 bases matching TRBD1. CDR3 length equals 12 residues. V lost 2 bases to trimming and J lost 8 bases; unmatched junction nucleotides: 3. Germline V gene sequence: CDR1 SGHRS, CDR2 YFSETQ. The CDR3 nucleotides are TGCGCCAGCAGCTTAAGGGGGCAGGAAGCTTTCTTT. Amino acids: CASSLRGQEAFF.

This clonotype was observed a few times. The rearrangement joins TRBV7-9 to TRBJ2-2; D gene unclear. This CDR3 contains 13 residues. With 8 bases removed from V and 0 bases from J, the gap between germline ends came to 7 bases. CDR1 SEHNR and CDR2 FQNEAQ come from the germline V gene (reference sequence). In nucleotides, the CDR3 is TGTGCCAGCGCGAGCCCGAACACCGGGGAGCTGTTTTTT. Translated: CASASPNTGELFF.

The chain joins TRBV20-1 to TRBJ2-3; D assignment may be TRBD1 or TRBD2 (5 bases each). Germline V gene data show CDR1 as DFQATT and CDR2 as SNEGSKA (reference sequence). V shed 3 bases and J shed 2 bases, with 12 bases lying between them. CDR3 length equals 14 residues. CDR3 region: CSARSRGLTDTQYF. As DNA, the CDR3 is TGCAGTGCTAGGTCGAGGGGCCTCACAGATACGCAGTATTTT.

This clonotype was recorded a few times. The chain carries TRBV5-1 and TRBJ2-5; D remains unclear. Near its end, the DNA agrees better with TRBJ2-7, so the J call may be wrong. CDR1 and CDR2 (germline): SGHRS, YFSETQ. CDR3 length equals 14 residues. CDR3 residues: CASSLAPTSYEQYF. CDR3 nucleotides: TGCGCCAGCAGCCTTGCCCCCACCTCCTACGAGCAGTACTTC.

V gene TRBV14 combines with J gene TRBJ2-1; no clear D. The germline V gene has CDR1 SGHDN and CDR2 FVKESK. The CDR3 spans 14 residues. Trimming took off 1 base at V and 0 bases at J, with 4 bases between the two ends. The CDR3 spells CASSQASSYNEQFF. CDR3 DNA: TGTGCCAGCAGCCAAGCTAGCTCCTACAATGAGCAGTTCTTC.

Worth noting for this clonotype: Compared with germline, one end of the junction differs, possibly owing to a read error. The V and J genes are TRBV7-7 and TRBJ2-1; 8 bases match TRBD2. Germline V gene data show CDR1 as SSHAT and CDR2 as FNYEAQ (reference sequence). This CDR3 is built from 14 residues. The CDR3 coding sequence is TGTGCCTGCAGCTTACGGGGGGGTGACGGTGAGCAGTTCTTC. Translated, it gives CACSLRGGDGEQFF.

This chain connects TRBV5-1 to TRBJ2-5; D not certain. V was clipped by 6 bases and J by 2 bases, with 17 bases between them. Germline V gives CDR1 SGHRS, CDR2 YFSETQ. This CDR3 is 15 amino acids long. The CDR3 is CASTKGGSVQETQYF. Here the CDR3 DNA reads TGCGCCAGCACAAAGGGCGGCAGCGTTCAAGAGACCCAGTACTTC.

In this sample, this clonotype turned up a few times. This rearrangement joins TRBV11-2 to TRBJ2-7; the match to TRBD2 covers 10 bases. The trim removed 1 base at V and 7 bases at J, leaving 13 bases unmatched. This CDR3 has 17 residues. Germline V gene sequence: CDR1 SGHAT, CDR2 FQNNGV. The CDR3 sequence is CASSLAGSSGGGREQYF. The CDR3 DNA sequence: TGTGCCAGCAGCTTAGCGGGTTCTAGCGGGGGAGGGCGAGAGCAGTACTTC. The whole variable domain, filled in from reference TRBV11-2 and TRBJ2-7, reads EAGVAQSPRYKIIEKRQSVAFWCNPISGHATLYWYQQILGQGPKLLIQFQNNGVVDDSQLPKDRFSAERLKGVDSTLKIQPAKLEDSAVYLCASSLAGSSGGGREQYFGPGTRLTVT.

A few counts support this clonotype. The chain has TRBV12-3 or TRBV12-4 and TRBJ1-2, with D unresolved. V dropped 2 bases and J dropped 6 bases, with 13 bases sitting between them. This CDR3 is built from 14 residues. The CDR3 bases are TGTGCCAGCAGTTTAAAGAGGGAAACTAATGGCTACACCTTC. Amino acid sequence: CASSLKRETNGYTF.

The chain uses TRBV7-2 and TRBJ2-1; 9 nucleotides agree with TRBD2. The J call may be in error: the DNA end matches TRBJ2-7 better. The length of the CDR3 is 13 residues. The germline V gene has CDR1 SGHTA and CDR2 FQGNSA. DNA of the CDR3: TGTGCCAGCAGTACGGGACTAGCCGGCGAGCAGTACTTC. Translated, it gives CASSTGLAGEQYF.

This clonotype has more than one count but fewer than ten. The CDR3 loop is CSARRQGGTGELFF. For the CDR3, the DNA is TGCAGTGCTAGAAGACAGGGGGGGACCGGGGAGCTGTTTTTT. The rearrangement links TRBV20-1 to TRBJ2-2; TRBD1 agrees at 9 bases. V was pared by 2 bases and J by 5 bases, with 3 bases of the junction left unmatched. The germline CDR1 and CDR2 sequences are DFQATT and SNEGSKA (reference sequence). This CDR3 comprises 14 residues.

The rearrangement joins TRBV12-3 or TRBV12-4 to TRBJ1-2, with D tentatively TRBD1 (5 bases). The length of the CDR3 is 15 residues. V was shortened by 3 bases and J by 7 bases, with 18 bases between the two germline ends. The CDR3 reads CASSFNPRGTAGYTF. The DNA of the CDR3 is TGTGCCAGCAGTTTCAACCCGCGGGGGACGGCTGGCTACACCTTC.